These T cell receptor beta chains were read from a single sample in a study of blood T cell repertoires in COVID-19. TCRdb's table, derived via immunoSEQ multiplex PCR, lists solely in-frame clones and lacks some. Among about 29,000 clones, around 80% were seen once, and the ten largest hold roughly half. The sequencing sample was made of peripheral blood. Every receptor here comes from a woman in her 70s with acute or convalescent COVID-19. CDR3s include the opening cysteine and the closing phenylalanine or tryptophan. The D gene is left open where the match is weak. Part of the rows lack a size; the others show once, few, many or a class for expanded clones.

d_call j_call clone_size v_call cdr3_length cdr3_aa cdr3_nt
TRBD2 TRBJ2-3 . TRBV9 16 CASSPTSVQFTDTQYF TGTGCCAGCAGCCCCACTAGCGTACAGTTCACAGATACGCAGTATTTT
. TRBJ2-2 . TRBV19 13 CASTRLNTGELFF TGTGCCAGTACGAGGCTAAACACCGGGGAGCTGTTTTTT
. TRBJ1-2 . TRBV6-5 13 CASSPGGPYGYTF TGTGCCAGCAGCCCCGGGGGGCCCTATGGCTACACCTTC
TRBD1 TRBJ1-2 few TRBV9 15 CASSVVDRGQDGYTF TGTGCCAGCAGCGTAGTCGACAGGGGGCAGGATGGCTACACCTTC
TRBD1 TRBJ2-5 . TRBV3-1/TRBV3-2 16 CASSRNVLGQMETQYF TGTGCCAGCAGCCGCAACGTATTGGGACAGATGGAGACCCAGTACTTC
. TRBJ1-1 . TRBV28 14 CASSLMRRGTEAFF TGTGCCAGCAGTTTGATGCGCAGGGGCACTGAAGCTTTCTTT
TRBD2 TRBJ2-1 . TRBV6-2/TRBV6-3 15 CASSLSGGASYEQFF TGTGCCAGCAGCCTTTCCGGGGGGGCTTCTTATGAGCAGTTCTTC
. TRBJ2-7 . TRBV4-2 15 CASSQEKYSSYEQYF TGTGCCAGCAGCCAAGAAAAGTACAGTTCCTACGAGCAGTACTTC
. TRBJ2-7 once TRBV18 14 CASSPPGRGDEQYF TGTGCCAGCTCACCACCGGGCAGGGGTGACGAGCAGTACTTC
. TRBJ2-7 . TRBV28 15 CASSYSVSHSYEQYF TGTGCCAGCTCCTATAGCGTGAGTCACTCCTACGAGCAGTACTTC
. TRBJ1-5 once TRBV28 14 CASTLGGGNQPQHF TGTGCCAGCACCCTTGGGGGGGGCAATCAGCCCCAGCATTTT
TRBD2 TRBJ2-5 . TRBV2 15 CASSERRGGQETQYF TGTGCCAGCAGTGAACGGCGGGGGGGCCAAGAGACCCAGTACTTC
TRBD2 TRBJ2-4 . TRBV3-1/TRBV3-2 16 CASSQEFRGGRNIQYF TGTGCCAGCAGCCAAGAGTTCCGGGGGGGGCGGAACATTCAGTACTTC
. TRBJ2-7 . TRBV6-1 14 CASSERSQGSEQYF TGTGCCAGCAGTGAAAGGTCCCAGGGTTCCGAGCAGTACTTC
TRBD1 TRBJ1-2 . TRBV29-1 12 CSVRTGGYGYTF TGCAGCGTCCGGACAGGGGGCTATGGCTACACCTTC
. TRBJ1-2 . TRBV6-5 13 CASSYANGYGYTF TGTGCCAGCAGTTACGCTAACGGTTATGGCTACACCTTC
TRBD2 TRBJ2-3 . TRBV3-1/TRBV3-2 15 CASSEVLAGVDTQYF TGTGCCAGCAGCGAGGTACTAGCGGGAGTCGATACGCAGTATTTT
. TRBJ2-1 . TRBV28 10 CATFSLFQFF TGTGCCACCTTCTCTCTCTTCCAGTTCTTC
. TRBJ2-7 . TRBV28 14 CASSLTDSSYEQYF TGTGCCAGCAGCCTGACGGACAGCTCCTACGAGCAGTACTTC
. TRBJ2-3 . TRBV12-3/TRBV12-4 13 CASQGLGGDTQYF TGTGCCAGCCAGGGCCTGGGGGGAGATACGCAGTATTTT
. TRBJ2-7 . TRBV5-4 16 CASSLGGGATGYEQYF TGTGCCAGCAGCTTGGGTGGAGGAGCTACGGGCTACGAGCAGTACTTC
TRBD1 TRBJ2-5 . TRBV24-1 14 CATSNSGGGETQYF TGTGCCACCAGTAACTCAGGGGGCGGAGAGACCCAGTACTTC
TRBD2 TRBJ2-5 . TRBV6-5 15 CASRRAGASGETQYF TGTGCCAGCAGGCGGGCAGGCGCTAGCGGGGAGACCCAGTACTTC
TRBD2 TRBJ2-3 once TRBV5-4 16 CASSPTSGGAVDTQYF TGTGCCAGCAGCCCAACTAGCGGGGGGGCCGTAGATACGCAGTATTTT
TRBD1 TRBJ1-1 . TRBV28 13 CASIMDTGEKAFF TGTGCCAGCATTATGGACACAGGGGAGAAAGCTTTCTTT
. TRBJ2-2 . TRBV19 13 CASSTSGGGELFF TGTGCCAGTAGTACATCCGGAGGCGGGGAGCTGTTTTTT
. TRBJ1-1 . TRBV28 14 CASSSRTDLSEAFF TGTGCCAGCAGTTCTCGGACAGATCTTTCTGAAGCTTTCTTT
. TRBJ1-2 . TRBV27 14 CASSRSQGYGGYTF TGTGCCAGCAGCCGTTCCCAGGGGTACGGTGGCTACACCTTC
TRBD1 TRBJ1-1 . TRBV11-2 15 CASRLGDRVNTEAFF TGTGCCAGCAGACTAGGAGACAGGGTGAACACTGAAGCTTTCTTT
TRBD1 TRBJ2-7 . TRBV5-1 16 CASSEQGTVQTYEQYF TGCGCCAGCAGCGAGCAAGGGACAGTTCAAACCTACGAGCAGTACTTC
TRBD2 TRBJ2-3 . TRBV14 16 CASSLKRAGVGDTQYF TGTGCCAGCAGCCTAAAGCGCGCGGGAGTTGGAGATACGCAGTATTTT
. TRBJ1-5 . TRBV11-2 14 CASSSQGGDQPQHF TGTGCCAGCAGCTCTCAGGGAGGGGATCAGCCCCAGCATTTT
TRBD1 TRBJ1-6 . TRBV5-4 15 CASSPRQGYNSPLHF TGTGCCAGCAGCCCTCGACAGGGGTATAATTCACCCCTCCACTTT
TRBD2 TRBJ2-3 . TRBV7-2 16 CASSSPGRGSTDTQYF TGTGCCAGCAGCTCCCCCGGGAGGGGGAGCACAGATACGCAGTATTTT
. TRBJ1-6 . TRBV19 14 CASSAAARASPLHF TGTGCCAGTAGCGCCGCAGCGCGGGCTTCACCCCTCCACTTT
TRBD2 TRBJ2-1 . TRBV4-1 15 CASSPGTSVYNEQFF TGCGCCAGCAGCCCCGGGACTAGCGTATACAATGAGCAGTTCTTC
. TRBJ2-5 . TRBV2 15 CASSEGRGRPETQYF TGTGCCAGCAGTGAGGGCCGAGGGAGGCCAGAGACCCAGTACTTC
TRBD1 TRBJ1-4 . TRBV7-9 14 CASSLDREDEKLFF TGTGCCAGCAGCTTGGACAGGGAGGATGAAAAACTGTTTTTT
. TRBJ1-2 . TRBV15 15 CATSRAGGGAEGYTF TGTGCCACCAGCAGAGCTGGAGGAGGGGCCGAGGGCTACACCTTC
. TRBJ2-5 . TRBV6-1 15 CASSDGGLIQETQYF TGTGCCAGCAGTGATGGAGGACTTATCCAAGAGACCCAGTACTTC
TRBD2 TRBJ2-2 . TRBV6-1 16 CASSGRTSGVTGELFF TGTGCCAGCAGTGGACGGACTAGCGGGGTCACCGGGGAGCTGTTTTTT
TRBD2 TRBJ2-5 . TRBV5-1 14 CASSPLAVEETQYF TGCGCCAGCAGTCCCCTAGCGGTAGAAGAGACCCAGTACTTC